The sequence of this T cell receptor beta chain was determined in a study of T cell responses to AZD1222 COVID-19 vaccine. About this clone: Its specificity is not known.

Clones were read by immunoSEQ multiplex PCR, and TCRdb kept only the in-frame ones, dropping some. The sample records fewer than 150,000 clones, approximately 90% being singletons. Trimming stripped 4 bases from V and 2 bases from J, with 20 bases between. CDR3 length: 17 amino acids. Looked up from germline, CDR1 is SGHDT and CDR2 is YYEEEE. Broader study findings: Nearly half of spike-specific TCRs reportedly go after variant regions that carry no mutations. The peak T cell response came first, and repertoires were sampled only after it. Donor demographics were predominantly white British with a female majority; clonal diversity may be underestimated. With dominance at 160-218 and 743-854, vaccine-associated CD4 TCRs spanned spike.

The sequence came from an adult in good health. The sequenced sample was peripheral blood, obtained on day 0 of AZD1222 vaccination. The genes are TRBV5-6 and TRBJ2-3, with TRBD2 as a possible D gene (7 bases). CDR3 bases: TGTGCCAGCAGCCTACTTGGTGGGGGGGCCCACACAGATACGCAGTATTTT. Its protein is CASSLLGGGAHTDTQYF.